Listed below are T cell receptor beta chains from one sample, sequenced in a study of CD8+CD57+ T cells in acquired aplastic anemia. One entry per CDR3 protein, called by TCRdb with MiXCR from the reads. The sample records about 160,000 distinct CDR3 sequences, more than 40% being singletons. Sequencing was done on a sample of sorted CD4+, CD8+, or CD8+CD57+ T cells (not recorded which) from PBMCs. The source is a human donor with aplastic anemia. Each CDR3 is given with its conserved first and last residue. A D gene is named only where the DNA matches it firmly. Expanded clones get a size class; other rows say once, few or many, or leave the size out.

TRBV2	TRBJ1-1	few	NA	CASTEAGGESEAFF	TGTGCCAGCACCGAGGCGGGGGGCGAAAGTGAAGCTTTCTTT
TRBV10-3	TRBJ2-7	few	TRBD2	CAIGTTTSTYEQYF	TGTGCCATCGGTACGACGACTAGCACCTACGAGCAGTACTTC
TRBV29-1	TRBJ1-1	few	TRBD1	CSVNAGTGVNTEAFF	TGCAGCGTGAACGCCGGGACAGGGGTGAACACTGAAGCTTTCTTT
TRBV5-1	TRBJ2-7	NA	TRBD1	CASSPAWDRVYEQYF	TGCGCCAGCAGTCCTGCCTGGGACAGGGTTTACGAGCAGTACTTC
TRBV29-1	TRBJ1-1	many	NA	CSATLPQNTEAFF	TGCAGCGCCACTCTCCCACAGAACACTGAAGCTTTCTTT
TRBV4-1	TRBJ1-5	many	NA	CASSQSADSNQPQHF	TGCGCCAGCAGCCAATCGGCAGATAGCAATCAGCCCCAGCATTTT
TRBV7-2	TRBJ2-7	NA	NA	CAITGEAGCEQYF	TGTGCCATCACTGGGGAAGCCGGCTGCGAGCAGTACTTC
TRBV2	TRBJ2-4	many	TRBD2	CATSKEGAGVAKNIQYF	TGTGCCACCAGCAAGGAGGGCGCGGGGGTAGCCAAAAACATTCAGTACTTC
TRBV27	TRBJ2-5	few	NA	CSVKEAGETQYF	TGCTCCGTTAAGGAGGCTGGGGAGACCCAGTACTTC
TRBV7-9	TRBJ1-5	NA	NA	CASSLRSQPQHF	TGTGCCAGCAGCTTAAGGTCTCAGCCCCAGCATTTT
TRBV29-1	TRBJ2-7	NA	NA	CSVKGPGTYEQCF	TGCAGCGTTAAAGGACCGGGGACCTACGAGCAGTGCTTC
TRBV10-2	TRBJ2-7	few	NA	CASTSPSYEQYF	TGCGCCAGCACGTCCCCCTCCTACGAGCAGTACTTC
TRBV4-1	TRBJ1-1	many	NA	CASSQEWTEAFF	TGCGCCAGCAGCCAAGAATGGACTGAAGCTTTCTTT
TRBV7-9	TRBJ1-1	many	NA	CASSPTEMNTEAFF	TGTGCCAGCAGCCCGACAGAAATGAACACTGAAGCTTTCTTT
TRBV11-2	TRBJ2-7	NA	TRBD1	CASSLDPSGQGYEQYF	TGTGCCAGCAGCTTAGATCCCTCAGGACAGGGCTACGAGCAGTACTTC
TRBV11-1	TRBJ2-1	NA	NA	CASTNAGFSLYNEQFF	TGTGCCAGCACCAATGCGGGGTTCTCGCTCTACAATGAGCAGTTCTTC
TRBV7-9	TRBJ2-2	NA	NA	CASSSFYELFF	TGTGCCAGCAGCTCTTTCTACGAGCTGTTTTTT
TRBV7-9	TRBJ1-3	NA	NA	CASSLVGSGRNTIYF	TGTGCCAGCAGCTTAGTAGGGTCGGGGAGAAACACCATATATTTT
TRBV3-1	TRBJ1-1	NA	NA	CASSHWVLGTEAFF	TGTGCCAGCAGCCATTGGGTCTTAGGCACTGAAGCTTTCTTT
TRBV19	TRBJ1-4	NA	TRBD1	CASSLGTGYEKLFF	TGTGCCAGTAGTCTCGGGACAGGGTATGAAAAACTGTTTTTT
TRBV20-1	TRBJ1-3	NA	NA	CSASGGQGNTIYF	TGCAGTGCCAGCGGGGGGCAGGGAAACACCATATATTTT
TRBV5-1	TRBJ2-3	NA	TRBD1	CASNRGQDTQYF	TGCGCCAGTAACAGGGGGCAAGATACGCAGTATTTT
TRBV10-3	TRBJ2-7	NA	NA	CAISLGSNYEQYF	TGTGCCATCAGTTTAGGCAGTAACTACGAGCAGTACTTC